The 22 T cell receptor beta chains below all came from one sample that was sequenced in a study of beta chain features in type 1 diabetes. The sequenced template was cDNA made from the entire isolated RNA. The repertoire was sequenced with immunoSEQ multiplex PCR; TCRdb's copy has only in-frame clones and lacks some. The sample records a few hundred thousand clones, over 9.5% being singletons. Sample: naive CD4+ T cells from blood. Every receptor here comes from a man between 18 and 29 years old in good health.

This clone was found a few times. The CDR3 DNA reads as TGTGCCAGCAGCGAATCCGGGACAGGCTTCTACGAGCAGTACTTC. Amino acids: CASSESGTGFYEQYF. The chain is built from TRBV9 and TRBJ2-7, with TRBD1 identical over 8 bases. The CDR3 extends over 15 amino acids. The trim removed 3 bases at V and 3 bases at J, leaving 8 bases unmatched. Germline lookup yields CDR1 SGDLS and CDR2 YYNGEE.

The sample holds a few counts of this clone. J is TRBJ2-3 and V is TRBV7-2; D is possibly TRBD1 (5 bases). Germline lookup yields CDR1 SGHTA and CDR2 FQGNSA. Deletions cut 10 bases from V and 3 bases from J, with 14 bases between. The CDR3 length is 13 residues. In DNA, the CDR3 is TGTGCCACTGGAGTAGGGGTGACAGATACGCAGTATTTT. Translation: CATGVGVTDTQYF. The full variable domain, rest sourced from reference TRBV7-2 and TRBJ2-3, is GAGVSQSPSNKVTEKGKDVELRCDPISGHTALYWYRQSLGQGLEFLIYFQGNSAPDKSGLPSDRFSAERTGGSVSTLTIQRTQQEDSAVYLCATGVGVTDTQYFGPGTRLTVL.

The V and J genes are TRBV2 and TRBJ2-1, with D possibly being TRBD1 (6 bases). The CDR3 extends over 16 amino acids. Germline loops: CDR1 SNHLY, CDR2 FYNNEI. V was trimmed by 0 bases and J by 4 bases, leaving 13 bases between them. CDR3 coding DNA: TGTGCCAGCAGTGAAGCGGACAGAGTATGGTACAATGAGCAGTTCTTC. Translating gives CASSEADRVWYNEQFF. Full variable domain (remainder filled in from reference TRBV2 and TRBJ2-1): EPEVTQTPSHQVTQMGQEVILRCVPISNHLYFYWYRQILGQKVEFLVSFYNNEISEKSEIFDDQFSVERPDGSNFTLKIRSTKLEDSAMYFCASSEADRVWYNEQFFGPGTRLTVL.

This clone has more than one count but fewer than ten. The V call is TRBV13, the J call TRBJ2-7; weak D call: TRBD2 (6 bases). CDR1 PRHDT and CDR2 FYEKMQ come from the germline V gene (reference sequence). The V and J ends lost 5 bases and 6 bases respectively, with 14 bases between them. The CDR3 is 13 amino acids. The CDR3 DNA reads TGTGCCAGCAGCCCGGGACTGCCAGGCGAGCAGTACTTC. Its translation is CASSPGLPGEQYF.

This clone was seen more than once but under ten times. The CDR3 is CASSQAAGNTEAFF. The CDR3 nucleotides are TGCGCCAGCAGCCAAGCGGCAGGGAACACTGAAGCTTTCTTT. The V call is TRBV4-1, the J call TRBJ1-1; D uncertain. The CDR3 extends over 14 amino acids. Germline values: CDR1 MGHRA, CDR2 YSYEKL. V dropped 1 base and J dropped 1 base, with 7 bases sitting between them.

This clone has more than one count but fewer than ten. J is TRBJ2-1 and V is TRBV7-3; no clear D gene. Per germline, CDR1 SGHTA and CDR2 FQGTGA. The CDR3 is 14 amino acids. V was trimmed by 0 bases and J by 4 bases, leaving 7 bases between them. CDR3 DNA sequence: TGTGCCAGCAGCTTAACAGACTCTTACAATGAGCAGTTCTTC. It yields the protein CASSLTDSYNEQFF.

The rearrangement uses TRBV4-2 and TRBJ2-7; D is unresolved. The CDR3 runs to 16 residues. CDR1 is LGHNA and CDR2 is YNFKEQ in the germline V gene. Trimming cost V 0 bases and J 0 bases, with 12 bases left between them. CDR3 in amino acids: CASSQDRVISSYEQYF. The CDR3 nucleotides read TGTGCCAGCAGCCAAGATCGGGTGATTAGCTCCTACGAGCAGTACTTC.

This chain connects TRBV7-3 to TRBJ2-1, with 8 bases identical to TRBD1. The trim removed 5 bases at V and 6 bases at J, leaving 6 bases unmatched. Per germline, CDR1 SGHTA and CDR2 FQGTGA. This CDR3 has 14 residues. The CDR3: CASSPNTGGNEQFF. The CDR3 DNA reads TGTGCCAGCAGCCCGAACACAGGGGGCAATGAGCAGTTCTTC.

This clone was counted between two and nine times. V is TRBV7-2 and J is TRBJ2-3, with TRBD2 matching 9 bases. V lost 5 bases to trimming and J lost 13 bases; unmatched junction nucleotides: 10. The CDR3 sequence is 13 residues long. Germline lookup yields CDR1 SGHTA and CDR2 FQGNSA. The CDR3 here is CASSPLPAGGKYF. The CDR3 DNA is TGTGCCAGCAGCCCGCTTCCGGCGGGGGGGAAGTATTTT.

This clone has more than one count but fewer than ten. The chain's CDR3 is CASSASIGTDTQYF. CDR3 DNA: TGTGCCAGCAGCGCTAGCATCGGCACAGATACGCAGTATTTT. The chain combines TRBV7-2 with TRBJ2-3, with TRBD2 as a possible D gene (5 bases). Germline V gene lookup returns CDR1 SGHTA and CDR2 FQGNSA. Trimming pared 5 bases from V and 1 base from J, leaving 10 bases between. The CDR3 length is 14 residues.

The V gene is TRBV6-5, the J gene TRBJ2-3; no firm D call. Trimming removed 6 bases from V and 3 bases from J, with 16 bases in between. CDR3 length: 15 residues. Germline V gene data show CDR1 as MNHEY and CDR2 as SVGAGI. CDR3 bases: TGTGCCAGCAGATATGATCAGCGAAGGACAGATACGCAGTATTTT. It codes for CASRYDQRRTDTQYF.

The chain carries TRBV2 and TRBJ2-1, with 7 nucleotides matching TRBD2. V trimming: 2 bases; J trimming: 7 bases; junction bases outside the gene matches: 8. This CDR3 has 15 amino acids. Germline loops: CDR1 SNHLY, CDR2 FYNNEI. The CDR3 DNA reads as TGTGCCAGCAGTGAAAACGGGGTCGGGGGGAATGAGCAGTTCTTC. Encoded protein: CASSENGVGGNEQFF.

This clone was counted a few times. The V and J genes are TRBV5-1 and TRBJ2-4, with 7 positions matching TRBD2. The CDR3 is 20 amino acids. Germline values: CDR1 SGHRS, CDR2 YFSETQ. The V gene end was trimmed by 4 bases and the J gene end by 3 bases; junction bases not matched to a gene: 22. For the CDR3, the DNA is TGCGCCAGCAGCCGGCGGGCCGGGGGTACGGGAGGATCAGGCAAAAACATTCAGTACTTC. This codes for CASSRRAGGTGGSGKNIQYF.

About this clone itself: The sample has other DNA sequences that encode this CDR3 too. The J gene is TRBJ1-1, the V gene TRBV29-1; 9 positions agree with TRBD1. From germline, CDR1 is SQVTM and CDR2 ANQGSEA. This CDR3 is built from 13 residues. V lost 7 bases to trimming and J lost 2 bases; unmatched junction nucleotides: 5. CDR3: CSGQTGGNTEAFF. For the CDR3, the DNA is TGCAGCGGCCAAACAGGGGGCAACACTGAAGCTTTCTTT.

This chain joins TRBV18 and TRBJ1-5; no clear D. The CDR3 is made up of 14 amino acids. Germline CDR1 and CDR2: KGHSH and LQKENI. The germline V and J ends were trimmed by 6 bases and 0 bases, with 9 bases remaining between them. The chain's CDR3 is CASSTEYSNQPQHF. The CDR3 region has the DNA TGTGCCAGCTCCACAGAGTATAGCAATCAGCCCCAGCATTTT.

This CDR3 is CASSPDRGRIFPYEQYF. CDR3 nucleotides: TGTGCCAGCAGCCCCGACAGGGGGCGAATTTTTCCGTACGAGCAGTACTTC. The chain couples TRBV2 to TRBJ2-7, with 10 positions matching TRBD1. Trimming took 6 bases from V and 4 from J; bases not matched to a gene: 15. Per the germline V gene, CDR1 is SNHLY and CDR2 is FYNNEI. The length of the CDR3 is 17 residues. The complete variable domain, with remaining parts taken from reference TRBV2 and TRBJ2-7, reads EPEVTQTPSHQVTQMGQEVILRCVPISNHLYFYWYRQILGQKVEFLVSFYNNEISEKSEIFDDQFSVERPDGSNFTLKIRSTKLEDSAMYFCASSPDRGRIFPYEQYFGPGTRLTVT.

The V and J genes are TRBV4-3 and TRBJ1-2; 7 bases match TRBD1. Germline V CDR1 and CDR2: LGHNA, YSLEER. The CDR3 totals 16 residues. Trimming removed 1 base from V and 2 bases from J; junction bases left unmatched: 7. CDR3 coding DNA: TGCGCCAGCAGCCAAGTGGGTCCAGGGGGAAACTATGGCTACACCTTC. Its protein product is CASSQVGPGGNYGYTF.

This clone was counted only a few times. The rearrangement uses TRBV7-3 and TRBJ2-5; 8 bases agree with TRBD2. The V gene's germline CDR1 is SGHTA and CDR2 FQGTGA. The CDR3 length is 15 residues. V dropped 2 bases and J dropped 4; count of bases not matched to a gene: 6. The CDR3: CASSLPGGPGETQYF. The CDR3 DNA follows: TGTGCCAGCAGCTTACCGGGAGGGCCGGGAGAGACCCAGTACTTC.

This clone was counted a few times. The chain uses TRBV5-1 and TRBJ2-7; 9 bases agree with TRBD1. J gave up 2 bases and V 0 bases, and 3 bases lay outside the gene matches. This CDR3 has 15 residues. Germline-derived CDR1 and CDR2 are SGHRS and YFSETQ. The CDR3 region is CASSLVGQGPYEQYF. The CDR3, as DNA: TGCGCCAGCAGCTTGGTGGGACAGGGACCCTACGAGCAGTACTTC.

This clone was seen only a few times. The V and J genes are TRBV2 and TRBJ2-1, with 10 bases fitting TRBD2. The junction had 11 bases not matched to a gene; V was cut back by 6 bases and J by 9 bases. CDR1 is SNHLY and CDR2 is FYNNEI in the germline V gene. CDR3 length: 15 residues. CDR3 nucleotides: TGTGCCAGCAGGTCAACAGCGGGAGGGCCGGTTGAGCAGTTCTTC. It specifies CASRSTAGGPVEQFF.

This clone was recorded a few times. Here the CDR3 reads CASKWRGTTDTQYF. For the CDR3, the DNA is TGTGCCAGCAAGTGGCGGGGGACCACAGATACGCAGTATTTT. The rearrangement links TRBV2 to TRBJ2-3; TRBD2 matches 7 bases. The germline gives CDR1 SNHLY, CDR2 FYNNEI. V gave up 7 bases and J gave up 2 bases; unmatched junction bases: 6. CDR3 length equals 14 residues.

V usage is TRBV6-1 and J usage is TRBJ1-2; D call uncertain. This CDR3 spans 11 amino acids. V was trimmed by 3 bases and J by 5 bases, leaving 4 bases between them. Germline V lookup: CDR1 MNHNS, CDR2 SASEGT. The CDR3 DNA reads TGTGCCAGCAGTGATCGGTATGGCTACACCTTC. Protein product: CASSDRYGYTF.